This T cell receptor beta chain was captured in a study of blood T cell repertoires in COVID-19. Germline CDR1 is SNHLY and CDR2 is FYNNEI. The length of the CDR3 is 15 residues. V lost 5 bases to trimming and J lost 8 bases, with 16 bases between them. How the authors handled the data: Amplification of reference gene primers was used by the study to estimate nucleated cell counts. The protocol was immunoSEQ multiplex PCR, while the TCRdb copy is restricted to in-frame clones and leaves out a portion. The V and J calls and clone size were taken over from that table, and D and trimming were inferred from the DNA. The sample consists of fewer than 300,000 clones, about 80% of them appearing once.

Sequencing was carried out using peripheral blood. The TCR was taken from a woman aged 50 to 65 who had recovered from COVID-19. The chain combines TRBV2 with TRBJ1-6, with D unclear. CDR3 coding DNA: TGTGCCAGCAGTCTCGGGGAGGCCCAAGATTCACCCCTCCACTTT. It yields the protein CASSLGEAQDSPLHF.